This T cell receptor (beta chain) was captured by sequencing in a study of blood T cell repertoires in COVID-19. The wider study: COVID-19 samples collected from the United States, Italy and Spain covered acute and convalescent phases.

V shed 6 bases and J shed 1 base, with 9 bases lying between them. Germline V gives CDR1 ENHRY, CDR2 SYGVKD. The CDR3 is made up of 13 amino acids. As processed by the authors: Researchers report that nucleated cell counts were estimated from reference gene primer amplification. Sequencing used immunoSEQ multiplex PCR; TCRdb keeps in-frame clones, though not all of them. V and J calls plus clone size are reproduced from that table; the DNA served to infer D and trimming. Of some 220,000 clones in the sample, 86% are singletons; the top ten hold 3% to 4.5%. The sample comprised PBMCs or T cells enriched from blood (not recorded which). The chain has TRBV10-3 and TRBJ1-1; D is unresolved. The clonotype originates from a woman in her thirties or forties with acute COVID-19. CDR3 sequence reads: CAISDQSNTEAFF. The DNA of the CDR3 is TGTGCCATCAGCGATCAGTCGAACACTGAAGCTTTCTTT.